This T cell receptor beta chain is from a study of beta chain features in type 1 diabetes. Study-wide background: Healthy donors and patients showed comparable age, gender and cell yields.

Study observations and caveats: Among patients, naive, central memory and Treg TCRB repertoires appeared more similar than among healthy donors. A potential PCR bias toward shorter templates would be equal in patient and control samples.

A CD45RO/CCR7/CD25/CD127/CD95/CD27 panel sorted naive, central memory, regulatory and stem cell-like memory CD4+ cells. Every isolated RNA sample was fully reverse transcribed, so sequencing captured expressed TCRB transcripts. Sequencing used immunoSEQ multiplex PCR; TCRdb keeps in-frame clones, though not all of them. The data contain more than 150,000 clones, 10% to 15% of them singletons. The CDR3 has 14 residues. Germline-derived CDR1 and CDR2 are LNHDA and SQIVND (reference sequence). With V trimmed by 5 bases and J by 4 bases, 6 bases remained unmatched. A word on this clone: Its target is not known.

The clonotype comes from a young woman in good health. This chain joins TRBV19 and TRBJ2-7, with TRBD1 identical over 9 bases. Sequenced material: central memory CD4+ T cells from blood. As DNA, the CDR3 is TGTGCCAGTAGTGCCCCGGACAGGGGATACGAGCAGTACTTC. Protein sequence: CASSAPDRGYEQYF.